This is a list of T cell receptor beta chains from one sample in a study of technical replicates of blood from several donors. Some clones are missing from TCRdb's copy, which holds only in-frame ones; the method was immunoSEQ multiplex PCR. The repertoire holds 75,000 to 90,000 clones, with 85% to 95% as singletons. Sequenced: T cells isolated from PBMCs. These receptors were obtained from a human donor in good health. The CDR3 runs from the conserved cysteine through the conserved F or W. Expanded clones are given a class, and other clones once, few, many or no size at all.

14 TRBJ2-7 . TRBV27 CASSIGEGGREQYF
14 TRBJ2-3 . TRBV4-1 CASSPRQGTDTQYF
15 TRBJ2-7 . TRBV2 CASSEGPGPNYEQYF
14 TRBJ2-7 . TRBV5-1 CASSLDAVSYEQYF
16 TRBJ1-2 . TRBV6-4 CASSDTGTTTLYGYTF
12 TRBJ1-1 . TRBV28 CASRTGRSEAFF
15 TRBJ2-1 few TRBV7-3 CASSSGTDFPNEQFF
13 TRBJ1-2 . TRBV29-1 CSVVDTVGYGYTF
12 TRBJ2-1 . TRBV5-1 CARRGHGNEQFF
14 TRBJ2-3 . TRBV5-4 CASSLAGSGSTQYF
14 TRBJ2-5 . TRBV28 CASSYRGFRETQYF
15 TRBJ1-3 . TRBV7-6 CASSPLGGSGNTIYF
16 TRBJ2-7 . TRBV27 CASTPSFGGASYEQYF
13 TRBJ1-2 . TRBV9 CASSVSVHYGYTF
19 TRBJ2-1 once TRBV10-3 CAISAVGQRDYLTYNEQFF
15 TRBJ2-5 once TRBV30 CAWNIGWRDKETQYF
14 TRBJ2-7 once TRBV25-1 CASSEFTGAYEQYF
15 TRBJ2-3 . TRBV7-9 CASSIRDRDTDTQYF
12 TRBJ2-6 . TRBV28 CAGSSGANVLTF
16 TRBJ1-3 . TRBV27 CASSLSNGGTGNTIYF
18 TRBJ1-4 . TRBV11-2 CASSLQETDRSTNEKLFF
15 TRBJ1-1 . TRBV7-8 CASSEDRTMNTEAFF
16 TRBJ1-5 once TRBV11-2 CASSLNPVYSNQPQHF
15 TRBJ1-1 . TRBV28 CASSFFGGRNTEAFF
13 TRBJ2-7 . TRBV6-1 CASSEGTTYEQYF
13 TRBJ2-7 . TRBV27 CASRINQGSEQYF
16 TRBJ1-5 . TRBV28 CASSTGTGGSNQPQHF
14 TRBJ2-7 . TRBV6-5 CASSQDRFPYEQYF
13 TRBJ1-5 . TRBV28 CASYSGGYQPQHF
18 TRBJ2-7 . TRBV4-3 CASSQDIGGPGGTYEQYF
16 TRBJ2-3 . TRBV19 CASSMGLAGDSDTQYF
12 TRBJ1-2 . TRBV29-1 CSAGQGEDGYTF
10 TRBJ2-1 . TRBV20-1 CSAGESEQFF
15 TRBJ2-3 once TRBV6-5 CASTYSWGRSDTQYF
14 TRBJ1-4 . TRBV19 CASSTEVFKFRLFF
15 TRBJ2-1 . TRBV6-5 CASSYSGGSYNEQFF
12 TRBJ2-5 . TRBV19 CASSAGGETQYF